Shown below are 14 T cell receptor beta chains from a single sample sequenced in a study of T cell changes during pregnancy in multiple sclerosis (dated by TCRdb to the late 2010s). Preparation of the library involved the immunoSEQ multiplex PCR assay. The table was pulled from immuneACCESS by TCRdb, which kept in-frame rearrangements only. Such tables lose some clones; where checked, under half of the loss comes from unresolved V genes, and the rest has no known cause. In this sample the table shows about 86,000 clones, around 90% of which occur a single time. Under 2% of the sample lies in the top ten. The specimen comprised peripheral blood, sampled in the first trimester of pregnancy. The receptors were sampled from a female donor in good health, enrolled as a control in a pregnancy study.

The chain carries TRBV14 and TRBJ1-3, with D unclear. The CDR3 is 17 residues long. With 1 base removed from V and 0 bases from J, the gap between germline ends came to 13 bases. Germline lookup yields CDR1 SGHDN and CDR2 FVKESK. The CDR3: CASSQVRSVPSGNTIYF. CDR3 bases: TGTGCCAGCAGCCAAGTTCGTTCGGTTCCCTCTGGAAACACCATATATTTT.

V usage is TRBV5-1 and J usage is TRBJ1-1; the D gene is possibly TRBD1 (5 bases). CDR3 size: 14 residues. Looked up from germline, CDR1 is SGHRS and CDR2 is YFSETQ. With 4 bases removed from V and 1 base from J, the gap between germline ends came to 11 bases. CDR3 residues: CASSVQGGNTEAFF. DNA of the CDR3: TGCGCCAGCAGCGTTCAGGGAGGGAACACTGAAGCTTTCTTT.

This chain uses TRBV12-5 with TRBJ1-2; D is possibly TRBD1 (6 bases). The V gene's germline CDR1 is LGHNT and CDR2 FRNRAP. Between the trimmed V and J ends, which lost 0 bases and 7 bases, there was a span of 9 bases. The CDR3 extends over 13 amino acids. Here the CDR3 reads CASGLVQGSGYTF. In DNA form, the CDR3 reads TGTGCTAGTGGTTTGGTACAGGGTTCTGGCTACACCTTC.

The chain couples TRBV15 to TRBJ1-2, with D hard to call. Trimming left V 5 bases short and J 0 bases short, with 10 bases between. CDR3 length equals 14 residues. Germline V gene sequence: CDR1 LNHNV, CDR2 YYDKDF (reference sequence). CDR3 DNA sequence: TGTGCCACCAGCGAGGTGGGAGCTAACTATGGCTACACCTTC. This translates into CATSEVGANYGYTF.

J is TRBJ1-2 and V is TRBV28; 10 bases agree with TRBD1. Germline assignment: CDR1 MDHEN and CDR2 SYDVKM. V lost 2 bases to trimming and J lost 7 bases; unmatched junction nucleotides: 4. The CDR3 covers 14 residues. CDR3 protein: CASSLPGQGFGYTF. In DNA, the CDR3 is TGTGCCAGCAGTTTACCGGGACAGGGGTTTGGCTACACCTTC.

This sequence joins TRBV4-3 and TRBJ2-7; TRBD1 matches 7 bases. CDR3 length equals 15 residues. CDR1 and CDR2 (germline): LGHNA, YSLEER. Trimming removed 3 bases from V and 4 bases from J; junction bases left unmatched: 9. The CDR3 DNA is TGCGCCAGCAGCCAGGGCAGGGGGTCCCCTTACGAGCAGTACTTC. This codes for CASSQGRGSPYEQYF.

The genes are TRBV9 and TRBJ1-1, with 7 bases identical to TRBD1. The germline gives CDR1 SGDLS, CDR2 YYNGEE. Unmatched junction bases numbered 10, after V lost 4 bases and J lost 4 bases. This CDR3 contains 15 residues. CDR3 region: CASSITTGMPTEAFF. The CDR3 DNA sequence: TGTGCCAGCAGCATAACGACAGGGATGCCCACTGAAGCTTTCTTT.

The rearrangement joins TRBV11-2 to TRBJ2-1, with 10 positions matching TRBD2. CDR1 and CDR2 from the germline V gene are SGHAT and FQNNGV. The V and J ends lost 10 bases and 6 bases, in that order; junction bases with no gene match: 12. The CDR3 runs 15 residues. The CDR3 here is CATERGGQVGNEQFF. The CDR3 DNA sequence: TGTGCCACGGAGCGGGGGGGCCAGGTCGGCAATGAGCAGTTCTTC. Full variable domain (outside the CDR3, taken from reference TRBV11-2 and TRBJ2-1): EAGVAQSPRYKIIEKRQSVAFWCNPISGHATLYWYQQILGQGPKLLIQFQNNGVVDDSQLPKDRFSAERLKGVDSTLKIQPAKLEDSAVYLCATERGGQVGNEQFFGPGTRLTVL.

The chain joins TRBV11-2 to TRBJ2-5; 11 bases are shared with TRBD2. The CDR3 loop spans 15 amino acids. In germline, CDR1 is SGHAT, CDR2 FQNNGV. The trim removed 3 bases at V and 2 bases at J, leaving 2 bases unmatched. CDR3 sequence: CASSFTSGGQETQYF. In DNA form, the CDR3 reads TGTGCCAGCAGCTTTACTAGCGGGGGACAAGAGACCCAGTACTTC.

The CDR3 loop is CASRPTRGNYGYTF. Here the CDR3 DNA reads TGTGCCAGCAGGCCGACAAGGGGGAACTATGGCTACACCTTC. V is TRBV6-5 and J is TRBJ1-2; D possibly corresponds to TRBD1 (6 bases). Deletions cut 6 bases from V and 2 bases from J, with 13 bases between. Germline V gene data show CDR1 as MNHEY and CDR2 as SVGAGI. This CDR3 is built from 14 residues.

The chain combines TRBV30 with TRBJ2-4, with 13 bases lining up with TRBD2. This CDR3 has 17 amino acids. Trimming took 8 bases from V and 0 from J; bases not matched to a gene: 10. Germline V gives CDR1 GTSNPN, CDR2 SVGIG (reference sequence). CDR3: CAGRLAGGRVAKNIQYF. CDR3 DNA: TGTGCCGGTAGACTAGCGGGGGGCAGGGTAGCCAAAAACATTCAGTACTTC.

The chain employs TRBV6-1 and TRBJ1-2, with D perhaps TRBD1 (5 bases). CDR3 size: 18 residues. V dropped 2 bases and J dropped 8 bases, with 27 bases sitting between them. Germline loops: CDR1 MNHNS, CDR2 SASEGT. CDR3 residues: CASSESVSGRLRREGYTF. For the CDR3, the DNA is TGTGCCAGCAGTGAATCTGTGTCGGGGCGCCTGAGACGGGAGGGCTACACCTTC.

The genes are TRBV2 and TRBJ2-7; the D is unclear. The CDR3 consists of 14 residues. CDR1 is SNHLY and CDR2 is FYNNEI in the germline V gene. V lost 5 bases and J lost 4, with 15 bases in between. The CDR3 region is CASSLGRVRYEQYF. CDR3 nucleotides: TGTGCCAGCAGTTTGGGCCGCGTTCGGTACGAGCAGTACTTC.

The chain employs TRBV4-3 and TRBJ2-7, with D possibly TRBD2 on 7 matching bases. Trimming stripped 1 base from V and 0 bases from J, with 16 bases between. The CDR3 runs to 17 residues. Germline CDR1 is LGHNA and CDR2 is YSLEER. The CDR3 loop reads CASSQAPGGPSSYEQYF. CDR3 DNA: TGCGCCAGCAGCCAAGCACCCGGGGGGCCGAGCTCCTACGAGCAGTACTTC.